This T cell receptor beta chain is from a study of CD8 T cells in ankylosing spondylitis. Study-level results: Peripheral blood held disease-linked clones only at relatively low frequency, and these were CD8+. As reported, disease-linked clones showed significant enrichment in matched ankylosing spondylitis synovial fluid. In synovial fluid and blood from reactive arthritis, some motif variants were previously reported. Blood from ankylosing spondylitis patients appeared to carry a characteristic eight-variant TCR beta motif.

5'-RACE, quantitative and with molecular barcodes, yielded the TCR beta libraries. TCRdb re-called the 5' RACE reads with MiXCR, one entry per CDR3 protein. This table holds about 510,000 distinct CDR3 sequences, roughly 5% found once. This CDR3 has 14 residues. Trimming stripped 4 bases from V and 5 bases from J, with 16 bases between. CDR1 and CDR2 from the germline V gene are SGDLS and YYNGEE. Ten or more counts support this clonotype. As yet, its antigen is unknown. The sequenced sample was blood, either unsorted or a sorted T cell fraction (not recorded which). The origin of this receptor is a male donor with ankylosing spondylitis. The chain couples TRBV9 to TRBJ2-7, with D tentatively TRBD1 (6 bases). As DNA, the CDR3 is TGTGCCAGCAGCTCCGGGACACTTCCCCACGAGCAGTACTTC. As protein: CASSSGTLPHEQYF. Drawing the rest from reference TRBV9 and TRBJ2-7, the complete variable domain is DSGVTQTPKHLITATGQRVTLRCSPRSGDLSVYWYQQSLDQGLQFLIQYYNGEERAKGNILERFSAQQFPDLHSELNLSSLELGDSALYFCASSSGTLPHEQYFGPGTRLTVT.